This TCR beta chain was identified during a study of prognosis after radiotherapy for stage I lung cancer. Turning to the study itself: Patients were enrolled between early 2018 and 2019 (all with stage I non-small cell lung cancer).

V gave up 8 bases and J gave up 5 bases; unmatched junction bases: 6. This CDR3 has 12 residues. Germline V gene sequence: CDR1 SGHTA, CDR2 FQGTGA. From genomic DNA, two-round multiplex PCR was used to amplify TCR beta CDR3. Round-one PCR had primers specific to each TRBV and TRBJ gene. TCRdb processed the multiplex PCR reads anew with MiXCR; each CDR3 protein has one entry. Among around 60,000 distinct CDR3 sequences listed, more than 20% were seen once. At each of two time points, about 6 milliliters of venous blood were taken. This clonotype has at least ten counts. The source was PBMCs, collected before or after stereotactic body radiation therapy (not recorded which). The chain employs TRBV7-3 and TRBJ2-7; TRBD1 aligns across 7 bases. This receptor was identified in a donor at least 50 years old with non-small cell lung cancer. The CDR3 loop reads CASQTGSHEQYF. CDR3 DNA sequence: TGTGCCAGCCAGACAGGGTCCCACGAGCAGTACTTC.